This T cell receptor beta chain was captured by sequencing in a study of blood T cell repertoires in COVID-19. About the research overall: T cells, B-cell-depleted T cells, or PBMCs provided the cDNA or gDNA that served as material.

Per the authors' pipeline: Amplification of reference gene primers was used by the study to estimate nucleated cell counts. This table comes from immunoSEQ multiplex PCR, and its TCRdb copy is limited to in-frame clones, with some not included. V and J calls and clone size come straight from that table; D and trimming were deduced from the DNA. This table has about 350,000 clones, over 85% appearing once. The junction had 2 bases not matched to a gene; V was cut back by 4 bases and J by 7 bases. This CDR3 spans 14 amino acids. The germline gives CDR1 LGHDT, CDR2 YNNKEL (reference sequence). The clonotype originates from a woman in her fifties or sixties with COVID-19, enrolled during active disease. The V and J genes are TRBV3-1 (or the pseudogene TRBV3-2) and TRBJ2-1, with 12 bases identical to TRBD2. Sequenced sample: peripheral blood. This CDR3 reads CASSPGLAGNEQFF. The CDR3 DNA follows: TGTGCCAGCAGCCCCGGACTAGCGGGGAATGAGCAGTTCTTC.